This paragraph covers one T cell receptor (beta chain) sequence. Method: immunoSEQ multiplex PCR; TCRdb's copy keeps in-frame clones and lacks some. The table has 1,400,000 or so clones, about 98.5% seen once; the top ten hold roughly 0.35%. In germline, CDR1 is MNHEY, CDR2 SVGAGI. The CDR3 has 14 amino acids. V lost 6 bases and J lost 3; bases outside the gene matches: 5. These data come from a study of shared clonotypes between healthy human individuals. The source is a man aged 25-40 years in good health. Specimen: naive CD4+ T cells sorted from blood. As for subset: CD45RA+ positively selected. The rearrangement links TRBV6-5 to TRBJ2-3; 8 bases are shared with TRBD2. The CDR3 region has the DNA TGTGCCAGCAGACAAGCGGGAGCGACAGATACGCAGTATTTT. Protein product: CASRQAGATDTQYF.